A selection of T cell receptor beta chains follows, all from one sample in a study of cytomegalovirus exposure and HLA in healthy donors. Generated by immunoSEQ multiplex PCR, the TCRdb table keeps only in-frame clones and is missing some. There are 160,000 or so clones in the sample; about 80% occur only once, and approximately 2.3% lies in the top ten. Sequenced sample: PBMCs. The source is a man aged 50 or older in good health and CMV-seropositive. Both conserved end residues are part of each CDR3. Each record gives: CDR3 DNA, CDR3 protein, D gene, V gene, clone size, CDR3 length, J gene. A D gene is named only where the DNA matches it firmly. Clone size is given for some rows only: seen once, a few or many times, or a class if the clone is expanded.

TGTGCCAGCAGCTTGTGGCACGGGAGCCCCTATAATTCACCCCTCCACTTT | CASSLWHGSPYNSPLHF | NA | TRBV5-6 | NA | 17 | TRBJ1-6
TGCAGCGTTGAAAACTCAGGGACAGGGAGCACAGATACGCAGTATTTT | CSVENSGTGSTDTQYF | TRBD1 | TRBV29-1 | NA | 16 | TRBJ2-3
TGTGCCAGCAGCTTATTCCGGGACAGGTCCTCACCCCTCCACTTT | CASSLFRDRSSPLHF | TRBD1 | TRBV7-6 | NA | 15 | TRBJ1-6
TGTGCCAGCAGCTCCCGCTACGAGCAGTACTTC | CASSSRYEQYF | NA | TRBV7-9 | NA | 11 | TRBJ2-7
TGTGCCAGCAGCTTGGATGCCTTGAGGGACAGGGGGTTTGGGAGTGAAGCTTTCTTT | CASSLDALRDRGFGSEAFF | TRBD1 | TRBV5-6 | NA | 19 | TRBJ1-1
TGTGCCAGCACTAAGGGGTCTAGAGAGCGGGTCTCCTACGAGCAGTACTTC | CASTKGSRERVSYEQYF | NA | TRBV7-9 | NA | 17 | TRBJ2-7
TGTGCCAGCTCAGGACAGGCAATCTCCTACAATGAGCAGTTCTTC | CASSGQAISYNEQFF | TRBD1 | TRBV18 | once | 15 | TRBJ2-1
TGCGCCAGCGGACCCGTGGACAGGGCTACCGGGGAGCTGTTTTTT | CASGPVDRATGELFF | TRBD1 | TRBV4-1 | NA | 15 | TRBJ2-2
TGTGCCAGCAGTTTACAGGGTGTAGGCTATGGCTACACCTTC | CASSLQGVGYGYTF | NA | TRBV28 | NA | 14 | TRBJ1-2
TGTGCCAGCCGACCCGAGCTAGGAGAGACCCAGTACTTC | CASRPELGETQYF | NA | TRBV2 | once | 13 | TRBJ2-5
TGTGCCAGCAGCTTGACAGGGGGGGAGGCTCAGCCCCAGCATTTT | CASSLTGGEAQPQHF | TRBD1 | TRBV7-8 | NA | 15 | TRBJ1-5
TGTGCCAGCAGGGAACTAGCGGGGCCCCCCAATGAGCAGTTCTTC | CASRELAGPPNEQFF | TRBD2 | TRBV2 | NA | 15 | TRBJ2-1
TGTGCCAGCAGCGTACCCCTGGGTCGCGGGGGGGACGGCGGGGAGCTGTTTTTT | CASSVPLGRGGDGGELFF | TRBD2 | TRBV9 | NA | 18 | TRBJ2-2
TGTGCCAGCAGCTTGATTGGCGGGGGCGCATACAATGAGCAGTTCTTC | CASSLIGGGAYNEQFF | NA | TRBV5-4 | few | 16 | TRBJ2-1
TGTGCCAGCAGCTTGTATGGGACAGGAAAACTGTTTTTT | CASSLYGTGKLFF | TRBD1 | TRBV11-2 | NA | 13 | TRBJ1-4
TGTGCCAGCAGTGAAGCAGGGGCGGGTGGAAACACCATATATTTT | CASSEAGAGGNTIYF | NA | TRBV25-1 | once | 15 | TRBJ1-3
TGTGCCAGCTCACCGGGACAGGGTGGAAACAGCCAATATTTT | CASSPGQGGNSQYF | TRBD1 | TRBV18 | NA | 14 | TRBJ1-3
TGTGCCAGCAGCGTAGCGGGGGGGCCAGGACCGTACGAGCAGTACTTC | CASSVAGGPGPYEQYF | TRBD2 | TRBV9 | NA | 16 | TRBJ2-7
TGCGCCAGCAGTGATGGACAGGGGGCTCCCTACGAGCAGTACTTC | CASSDGQGAPYEQYF | TRBD1 | TRBV10-2 | NA | 15 | TRBJ2-7
TGCGCCAGCAGCTTGGATCAGGGCCCTACCTACGAGCAGTACTTC | CASSLDQGPTYEQYF | NA | TRBV5-1 | NA | 15 | TRBJ2-7
TGTGCCAGCAGCTTCGGACTAGTGGGCACAGATACGCAGTATTTT | CASSFGLVGTDTQYF | TRBD2 | TRBV9 | once | 15 | TRBJ2-3
TGTGCCTGGAGTGTAGGCCCGGCCCCCGGGGGGGAGACCCAGTACTTC | CAWSVGPAPGGETQYF | TRBD2 | TRBV30 | NA | 16 | TRBJ2-5
TGTGCCAGCAGCTTATCGGGGGGCTACCCATCTGGGGCCAACGTCCTGACTTTC | CASSLSGGYPSGANVLTF | NA | TRBV7-6 | NA | 18 | TRBJ2-6
TGTGCCAGCAGTTACGACAGGGGGCCTGGAAACACCATATATTTT | CASSYDRGPGNTIYF | TRBD1 | TRBV6-5 | few | 15 | TRBJ1-3
TGTGCCAGCAGCCAAGACAGGGGAGGGACTGAAGCTTTCTTT | CASSQDRGGTEAFF | NA | TRBV14 | NA | 14 | TRBJ1-1
TGCAGCGTAGGGACAGCGCTAAGTGGGGAAAAACTGTTTTTT | CSVGTALSGEKLFF | TRBD1 | TRBV29-1 | NA | 14 | TRBJ1-4
TGTGCCAGCAGCTTAAAAGCGGGCGCAGGGTTGTACAATGAGCAGTTCTTC | CASSLKAGAGLYNEQFF | NA | TRBV7-6 | once | 17 | TRBJ2-1
TGTGCCAGCAGTTTCCTGACTAGGAGAGAGACCCAGTACTTC | CASSFLTRRETQYF | NA | TRBV27 | NA | 14 | TRBJ2-5
TGTGCCAGCAGTGAAGTGACAGGGCCGGGAGATACGCAGTATTTT | CASSEVTGPGDTQYF | TRBD1 | TRBV2 | NA | 15 | TRBJ2-3
TGCGCCAGCAGCCAAGAAAGGACAGGGTTTACTGGAAACACCATATATTTT | CASSQERTGFTGNTIYF | TRBD1 | TRBV4-1 | NA | 17 | TRBJ1-3
TGTGCCAGCAGCGTAGTGCCGGGGGGAGAACTGTTTTTT | CASSVVPGGELFF | NA | TRBV9 | few | 13 | TRBJ1-4
TGTGCCAGCAGTACGACAGGGGAATCAGAGACCCAGTACTTC | CASSTTGESETQYF | TRBD1 | TRBV6-4 | NA | 14 | TRBJ2-5
TGTGCCAGCAGCGTAGGCTCTCTGAGCTCCTACGAGCAGTACTTC | CASSVGSLSSYEQYF | NA | TRBV9 | NA | 15 | TRBJ2-7
TGCGCCAGCAGCCGACGACAGGGGGCTTTATCCTACAATGAGCAGTTCTTC | CASSRRQGALSYNEQFF | TRBD1 | TRBV4-3 | NA | 17 | TRBJ2-1
TGCGCCAGCGGCCCCCGGACAGCAAATGAAAAACTGTTTTTT | CASGPRTANEKLFF | NA | TRBV5-1 | NA | 14 | TRBJ1-4
TGTGCCAGCTCACCAGGAATAGTTTCAGGAGGTGGTGGCTACACCTTC | CASSPGIVSGGGGYTF | NA | TRBV18 | NA | 16 | TRBJ1-2
TGTGCCAGCAGCTCCTGGGCCACCGGGGAGCTGTTTTTT | CASSSWATGELFF | NA | TRBV7-9 | NA | 13 | TRBJ2-2
TGCGCCAGCAGCCAAGATAGTGGTGGGAGCGGGACATGGAATGAGCAGTTCTTC | CASSQDSGGSGTWNEQFF | NA | TRBV4-3 | NA | 18 | TRBJ2-1
TGTGCCAGCAGCAAAGGGGCACATTTCCACGAGCAGTACTTC | CASSKGAHFHEQYF | NA | TRBV7-9 | NA | 14 | TRBJ2-7
TGTGCCAGCAGCGTAGCGGGGGGGATAGAACCTAGCACAGATACGCAGTATTTT | CASSVAGGIEPSTDTQYF | TRBD2 | TRBV9 | NA | 18 | TRBJ2-3
TGTGCCAGCAGCCGTGACAGGGGAACTAATGAAAAACTGTTTTTT | CASSRDRGTNEKLFF | TRBD1 | TRBV7-9 | NA | 15 | TRBJ1-4
TGTGCCAGCAGCTTATCCTTCTCCTACGAGCAGTACTTC | CASSLSFSYEQYF | NA | TRBV7-2 | NA | 13 | TRBJ2-7
TGTGCCATCAGGGCTAGCGGGGCCCAAGAGACCCAGTACTTC | CAIRASGAQETQYF | TRBD2 | TRBV10-3 | few | 14 | TRBJ2-5
TGCAGCGTTGAAGAAGGACTAGCGGGGAAGTATTTT | CSVEEGLAGKYF | TRBD2 | TRBV29-1 | few | 12 | TRBJ2-3
TGTGCCAGCAGCTTGGGGGGACAGGGGTTGAGTGAAAAACTGTTTTTT | CASSLGGQGLSEKLFF | TRBD1 | TRBV5-6 | NA | 16 | TRBJ1-4
TGTGCCAGCAGCCAAGATCCGGGAGAGACCCAGTACTTC | CASSQDPGETQYF | NA | TRBV4-2 | NA | 13 | TRBJ2-5
TGTGCCACCAGCAGGGCTTGGACAGGGGAGAGGAATGGCTACACCTTC | CATSRAWTGERNGYTF | TRBD1 | TRBV15 | NA | 16 | TRBJ1-2
TGTGCCAGCAGCACCGGACAGGGGGCCGGCACAGATACGCAGTATTTT | CASSTGQGAGTDTQYF | TRBD1 | TRBV5-8 | NA | 16 | TRBJ2-3
TGTGCCAGCAGCCGTGGACTAGCGGGGGGGATTACCGGGGAGCTGTTTTTT | CASSRGLAGGITGELFF | TRBD2 | TRBV7-7 | NA | 17 | TRBJ2-2
TGTGCCAGCTCACCATTGGACAGTGTGAGTGAAAAACTGTTTTTT | CASSPLDSVSEKLFF | NA | TRBV18 | NA | 15 | TRBJ1-4
TGCGCCAGCAGCCAAGAGGGGAGGGAGCAGTACTTC | CASSQEGREQYF | NA | TRBV4-1 | NA | 12 | TRBJ2-7
TGTGCCAGCGGGAGCAGGTCACTAAACTCCTACGAGCAGTACTTC | CASGSRSLNSYEQYF | NA | TRBV7-2 | NA | 15 | TRBJ2-7
TGTGCCAGCAGCCCAACTACAGGGGCGCTAATCGGCTACACCTTC | CASSPTTGALIGYTF | TRBD1 | TRBV14 | NA | 15 | TRBJ1-2
TGCGCCAGCAGTCAATCGTACAGGGCGTGCCCCCAGCATTTT | CASSQSYRACPQHF | NA | TRBV23-1 | NA | 14 | TRBJ1-5
TGTGCCAGCAGGACCCGGGACAGGGGTAGCTACGAGCAGTACTTC | CASRTRDRGSYEQYF | TRBD1 | TRBV27 | once | 15 | TRBJ2-7
TGTGCCACCAGCAGAGATCTTGGTTTGCCGGGGTACGAGCAGTACTTC | CATSRDLGLPGYEQYF | NA | TRBV15 | NA | 16 | TRBJ2-7